A selection of T cell receptor beta chains follows, all from one sample in a study of T cells after yellow fever vaccination. One entry per CDR3 protein, called by TCRdb with MiXCR from the 5' RACE reads. The sample has over 300,000 distinct CDR3 sequences; roughly 4.3% are singletons. The sample in question was PBMCs, obtained 5 days after the yellow fever booster vaccination. Receptor source: a man aged 18 to 29 who received the YFV17D yellow fever vaccine. The conserved cysteine and the conserved F or W are not part of the CDR3 here.

ASSLLVATNEKLF,TRBV7-2,TRBJ1-4
ATSRSPLTEAF,TRBV15,TRBJ1-1
SARDPGRGPYNEQF,TRBV20-1,TRBJ2-1
ASRLAGGTDTQY,TRBV7-2,TRBJ2-3
ASRSTGGSETQY,TRBV19,TRBJ2-5
SARDRRGARQPQH,TRBV20-1,TRBJ1-5
ASIRDREGTEAF,TRBV7-2,TRBJ1-1
SAREGAIQETQY,TRBV20-1,TRBJ2-5
ASSGLADYNEQF,TRBV2,TRBJ2-1
ATSDSGQANTGELF,TRBV24-1,TRBJ2-2
ASSIGPGQEKKY,TRBV5-1,TRBJ2-7
ASSQTGHITEAF,TRBV7-9,TRBJ1-1
AISKPGHEGYT,TRBV24-1,TRBJ1-2
ASMRVTLGLAGDTQY,TRBV6-1,TRBJ2-3
ASSYREGGEKLF,TRBV6-5,TRBJ1-4
ASMWSWPGELF,TRBV19,TRBJ2-2
ASSSGTGAHQPQH,TRBV5-5,TRBJ1-5
ASSLGQGREKLF,TRBV11-2,TRBJ1-4
ASSLEGATNEKLF,TRBV28,TRBJ1-4
ASRRGATDTQY,TRBV4-3,TRBJ2-3
ASSPRTADYGYT,TRBV14,TRBJ1-2
ASSKDRIGEAF,TRBV7-3,TRBJ1-1
ASSWSGTATGELF,TRBV3-1,TRBJ2-2
ASSLAGQPQETQY,TRBV5-5,TRBJ2-5
ASSVPAGGADTQY,TRBV9,TRBJ2-3
ASSSLGGDASPLH,TRBV5-1,TRBJ1-6
ASSRLTPQETQY,TRBV2,TRBJ2-5
ASSIGSGGSEWQF,TRBV19,TRBJ2-1
ATSGGNSGANVLT,TRBV28,TRBJ2-6
SARLRGYNEQF,TRBV20-1,TRBJ2-1
ASSLETGSNTGELF,TRBV5-1,TRBJ2-2
ASSPSRVESPLH,TRBV9,TRBJ1-6
ASSFFRGMDNSPLH,TRBV6-5,TRBJ1-6
ATSRDRADSYNSPLH,TRBV15,TRBJ1-6
ASSLRWGSGYT,TRBV27,TRBJ1-2
ASSYSGGSGYEQY,TRBV6-5,TRBJ2-7
ATSDFRFEGTSANTGELF,TRBV24-1,TRBJ2-2
ASSSPDRESQETQY,TRBV28,TRBJ2-5
ASSVNRDSQAF,TRBV6-2/TRBV6-3,TRBJ1-1
ATSDPGLAEETQY,TRBV24-1,TRBJ2-5
ASSHDRTVQSPLH,TRBV6-1,TRBJ1-6
SARDIGRPGGTEAF,TRBV20-1,TRBJ1-1
ASSVGVGSQETQY,TRBV9,TRBJ2-5